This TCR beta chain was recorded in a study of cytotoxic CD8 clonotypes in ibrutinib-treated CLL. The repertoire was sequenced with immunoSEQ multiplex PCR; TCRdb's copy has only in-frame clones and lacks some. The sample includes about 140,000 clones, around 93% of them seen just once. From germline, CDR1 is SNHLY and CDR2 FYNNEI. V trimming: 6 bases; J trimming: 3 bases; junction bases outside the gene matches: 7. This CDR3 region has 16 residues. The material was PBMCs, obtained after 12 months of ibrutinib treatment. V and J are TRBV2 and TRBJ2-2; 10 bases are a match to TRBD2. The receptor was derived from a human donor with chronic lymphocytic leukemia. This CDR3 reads CASSRNSGRDTGELFF. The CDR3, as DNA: TGTGCCAGCAGCCGGAACAGCGGGAGGGACACCGGGGAGCTGTTTTTT.